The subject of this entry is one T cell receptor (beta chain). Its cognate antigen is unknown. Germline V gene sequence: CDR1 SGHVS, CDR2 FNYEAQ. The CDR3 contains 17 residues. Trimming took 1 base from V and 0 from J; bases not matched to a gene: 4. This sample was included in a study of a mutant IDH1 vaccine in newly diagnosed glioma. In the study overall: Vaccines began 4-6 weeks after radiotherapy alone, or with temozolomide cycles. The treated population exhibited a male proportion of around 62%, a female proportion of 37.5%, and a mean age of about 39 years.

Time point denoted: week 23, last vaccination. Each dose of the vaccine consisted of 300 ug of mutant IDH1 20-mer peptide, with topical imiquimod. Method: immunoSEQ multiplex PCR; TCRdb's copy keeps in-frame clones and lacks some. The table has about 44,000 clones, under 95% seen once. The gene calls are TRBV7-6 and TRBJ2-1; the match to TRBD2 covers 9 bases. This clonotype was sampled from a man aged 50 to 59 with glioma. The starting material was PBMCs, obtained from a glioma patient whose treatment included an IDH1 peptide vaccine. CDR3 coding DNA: TGTGCCAGCAGCTTAGTTGTGCGGGGGGGCTCCTACAATGAGCAGTTCTTC. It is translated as CASSLVVRGGSYNEQFF.